This passage covers 4 T cell receptor beta chains from one sample sequenced in a study of blood T cell repertoires in COVID-19. Sequenced by immunoSEQ multiplex PCR; TCRdb stores in-frame clones only, minus some. The profile covers over 200,000 clones, with roughly 87% appearing a single time and roughly 2% taken by the ten largest. The sequencing input was peripheral blood. Receptors were obtained from a man aged 35 to 55 with active or convalescent COVID-19.

DNA for the CDR3: TGTGCCACCAGTGTATCGGGGGGTTCAGATACGCAGTATTTT. Residues: CATSVSGGSDTQYF. This chain connects TRBV24-1 to TRBJ2-3, with 7 positions matching TRBD2. This CDR3 spans 14 amino acids. CDR1 is KGHDR, CDR2 SFDVKD, per germline. The ends lost 5 bases at V and 4 bases at J; junction bases unmatched: 5.

J is TRBJ2-3 and V is TRBV28; tentative D call: TRBD1 (6 bases). V shed 6 bases and J shed 0 bases, with 13 bases lying between them. Germline values: CDR1 MDHEN, CDR2 SYDVKM. This CDR3 has 15 residues. In DNA, the CDR3 is TGTGCCAGCAGCCTAGGACAGCTTAGCACAGATACGCAGTATTTT. Encoded protein: CASSLGQLSTDTQYF.

Only one count was recorded for this clone. The chain recombines TRBV28 with TRBJ1-6; D gene unclear. The CDR3 runs to 13 residues. Germline CDR1 is MDHEN and CDR2 is SYDVKM. The V end was cut by 4 bases, the J end by 4 bases, with 5 bases between. The CDR3 sequence is CASSSAYNSPLHF. The CDR3 DNA sequence: TGTGCCAGCAGTTCAGCGTATAATTCACCCCTCCACTTT.

V is TRBV29-1 and J is TRBJ2-1, with TRBD1 identical over 7 bases. The CDR3 extends over 13 amino acids. V lost 2 bases and J lost 5; bases outside the gene matches: 3. The germline gives CDR1 SQVTM, CDR2 ANQGSEA. The CDR3 reads CSVEPGTDNEQFF. In DNA, the CDR3 is TGCAGCGTTGAACCTGGGACAGACAATGAGCAGTTCTTC.